This is a list of T cell receptor beta chains from one sample in a study of control samples from healthy donors and cancer patients. Generated by immunoSEQ multiplex PCR, the TCRdb table keeps only in-frame clones and is missing some. The data hold under 65,000 clones, with approximately 89% observed a single time. The specimen sequenced was PBMCs. Receptor source: a woman in her sixties or seventies with lung cancer. Each CDR3 is given with its conserved first and last residue. Each record gives: V gene, clone size, CDR3 length, D gene, J gene, CDR3 protein, CDR3 DNA. The D gene is left open where the match is weak. Clone size appears in some rows only: once, few, many, or a class for an expanded clone.

TRBV5-8,.,16,TRBD2,TRBJ2-1,CASSLLAGLIYNEQFF,TGTGCCAGCAGCCTACTAGCGGGCCTGATTTACAATGAGCAGTTCTTC
TRBV29-1,.,14,TRBD1,TRBJ2-5,CSARQGAAWGGQYF,TGCAGCGCGAGACAGGGGGCAGCCTGGGGTGGCCAGTACTTC
TRBV5-1,.,13,.,TRBJ2-2,CASSFGQPGELFF,TGCGCCAGCAGCTTCGGACAGCCCGGGGAGCTGTTTTTT
TRBV5-1,.,16,TRBD2,TRBJ2-5,CASRPSGLAGVETQYF,TGCGCCAGCAGACCCTCCGGACTAGCGGGTGTAGAGACCCAGTACTTC
TRBV9,.,14,.,TRBJ2-2,CASSVGEITGELFF,TGTGCCAGCAGCGTGGGGGAAATAACCGGGGAGCTGTTTTTT
TRBV2,.,12,.,TRBJ2-5,CASSRKFETQYF,TGTGCCAGCAGTCGAAAGTTTGAGACCCAGTACTTC
TRBV28,.,14,.,TRBJ2-5,CASSASVGGKTQYF,TGTGCCAGCAGTGCTAGCGTAGGGGGAAAGACCCAGTACTTC
TRBV5-6,.,15,.,TRBJ1-5,CASSLYGGTNQPQHF,TGTGCCAGCAGCTTGTACGGGGGCACAAATCAGCCCCAGCATTTT
TRBV6-4,few,13,.,TRBJ1-5,CASSEGPNQPQHF,TGTGCCAGCAGTGAGGGCCCCAATCAGCCCCAGCATTTT
TRBV9,.,15,.,TRBJ1-3,CASSVGTYSGNTIYF,TGTGCCAGCAGCGTAGGTACTTACTCTGGAAACACCATATATTTT
TRBV11-2,few,16,.,TRBJ2-5,CASSPSWGAKGETQYF,TGTGCCAGCAGCCCATCTTGGGGGGCCAAGGGAGAGACCCAGTACTTC
TRBV10-1,.,14,TRBD1,TRBJ2-1,CASSAYSWTGEQFF,TGCGCCAGCAGTGCCTACAGCTGGACAGGAGAGCAGTTCTTC